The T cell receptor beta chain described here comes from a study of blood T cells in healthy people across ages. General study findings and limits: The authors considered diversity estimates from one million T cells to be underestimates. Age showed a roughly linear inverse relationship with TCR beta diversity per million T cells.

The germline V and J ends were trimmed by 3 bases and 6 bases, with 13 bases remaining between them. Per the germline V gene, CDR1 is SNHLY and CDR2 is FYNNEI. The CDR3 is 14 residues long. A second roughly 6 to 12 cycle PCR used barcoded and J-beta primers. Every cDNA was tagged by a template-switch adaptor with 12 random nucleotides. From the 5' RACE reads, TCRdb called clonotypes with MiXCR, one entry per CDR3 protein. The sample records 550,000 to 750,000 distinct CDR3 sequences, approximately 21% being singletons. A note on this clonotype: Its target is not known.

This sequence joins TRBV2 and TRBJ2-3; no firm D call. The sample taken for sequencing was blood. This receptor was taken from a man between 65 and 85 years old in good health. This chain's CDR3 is CASSDVGPSDTQYF. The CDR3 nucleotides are TGTGCCAGCAGTGATGTAGGACCCTCTGATACGCAGTATTTT.